Below, 5 T cell receptor beta chains from the same sample are listed, as sequenced in a study of cytomegalovirus exposure and HLA in healthy donors. PCR amplification relied on 60 Vbeta primers (plus 13 Jbeta primers). Method: immunoSEQ multiplex PCR; TCRdb's copy keeps in-frame clones and lacks some. The table lists 150,000 to 200,000 clones, more than 65% of them singletons. The source material was PBMCs. The receptor set was obtained from a woman younger than 45 in good health and CMV-seronegative.

The genes are TRBV11-2 and TRBJ1-4; no clear D gene. Trimming left V 1 base short and J 7 bases short, with 16 bases between. This CDR3 is built from 16 residues. Germline V gives CDR1 SGHAT, CDR2 FQNNGV. The CDR3 region has the DNA TGTGCCAGCAGCTTAGCTACCGGAGGAGTTGGTGAAAAACTGTTTTTT. It encodes CASSLATGGVGEKLFF.

This chain links TRBV19 with TRBJ1-1; D gene uncertain. V gave up 7 bases and J gave up 5 bases, with 14 bases separating them. Germline CDR1 reads LNHDA; CDR2 reads SQIVND (reference sequence). The CDR3 extends over 13 amino acids. In nucleotides, the CDR3 is TGTGCCAGTACTAGCCCCTCGAGAACTGAAGCTTTCTTT. Protein product: CASTSPSRTEAFF.

The J gene is TRBJ1-5, the V gene TRBV28, with D tentatively TRBD1 (5 bases). The CDR3 has 16 amino acids. Germline V gives CDR1 MDHEN, CDR2 SYDVKM. V was shortened by 1 base and J by 4 bases, with 14 bases between the two germline ends. This chain's CDR3 is CASSLFQGSGNQPQHF. CDR3 DNA: TGTGCCAGCAGTTTATTTCAGGGATCGGGTAATCAGCCCCAGCATTTT.

The V gene is TRBV5-8, the J gene TRBJ1-4, with 8 bases fitting TRBD1. Germline values: CDR1 SGHTS, CDR2 YDEGEE. The CDR3 is made up of 16 amino acids. With V trimmed by 4 bases and J by 1 base, 6 bases remained unmatched. CDR3 sequence (DNA): TGTGCCAGCAGCCATGACAGGGGAGGAACTAATGAAAAACTGTTTTTT. Translated, it gives CASSHDRGGTNEKLFF.

The chain uses TRBV5-1 and TRBJ2-5; 12 bases map to TRBD2. In germline, CDR1 is SGHRS, CDR2 YFSETQ. V was pared by 5 bases and J by 5 bases, with 16 bases of the junction left unmatched. This CDR3 comprises 18 residues. CDR3 sequence (DNA): TGCGCCAGCAGTAGGGCAGGGACTAGCGGGCCTTCAAGGGAGACCCAGTACTTC. This encodes CASSRAGTSGPSRETQYF. Full variable domain (outside the CDR3, taken from reference TRBV5-1 and TRBJ2-5): KAGVTQTPRYLIKTRGQQVTLSCSPISGHRSVSWYQQTPGQGLQFLFEYFSETQRNKGNFPGRFSGRQFSNSRSEMNVSTLELGDSALYLCASSRAGTSGPSRETQYFGPGTRLLVL.